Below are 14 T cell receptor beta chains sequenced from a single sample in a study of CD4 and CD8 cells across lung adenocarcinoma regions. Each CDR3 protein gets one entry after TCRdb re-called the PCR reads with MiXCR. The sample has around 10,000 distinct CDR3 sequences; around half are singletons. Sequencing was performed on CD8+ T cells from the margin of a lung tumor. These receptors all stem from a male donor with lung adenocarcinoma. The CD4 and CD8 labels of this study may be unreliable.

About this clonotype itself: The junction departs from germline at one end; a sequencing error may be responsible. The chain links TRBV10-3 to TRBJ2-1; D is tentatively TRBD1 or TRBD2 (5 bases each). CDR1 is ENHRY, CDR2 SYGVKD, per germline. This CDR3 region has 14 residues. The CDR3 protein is CAISEPRGRNKQFF. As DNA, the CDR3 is TGTGCCATCAGTGAGCCGAGGGGACGGAATAAGCAGTTTTTC.

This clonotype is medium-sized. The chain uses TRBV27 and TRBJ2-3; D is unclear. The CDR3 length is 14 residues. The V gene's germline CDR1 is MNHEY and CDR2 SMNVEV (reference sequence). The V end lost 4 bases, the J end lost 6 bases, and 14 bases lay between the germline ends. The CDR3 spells CASSSTVGRDTQYF. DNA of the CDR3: TGTGCCAGCAGTTCGACGGTAGGACGGGATACGCAGTATTTT.

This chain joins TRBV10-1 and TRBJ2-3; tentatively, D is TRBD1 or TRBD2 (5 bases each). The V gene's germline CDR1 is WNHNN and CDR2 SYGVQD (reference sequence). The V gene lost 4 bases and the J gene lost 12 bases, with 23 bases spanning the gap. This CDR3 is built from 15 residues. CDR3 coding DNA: TGCGCCAGCAGTGCTGGGACCAGCGCGGAAGAGACCCAGTATTTT. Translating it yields CASSAGTSAEETQYF.

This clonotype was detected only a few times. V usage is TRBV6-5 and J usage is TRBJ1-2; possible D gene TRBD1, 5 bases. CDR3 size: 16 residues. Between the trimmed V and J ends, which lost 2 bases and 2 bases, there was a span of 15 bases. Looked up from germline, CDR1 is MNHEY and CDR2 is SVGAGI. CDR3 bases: TGTGCCAGCAGTTACCCCGCCCGGGGGGGAAACTATGGCTACACCTTC. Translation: CASSYPARGGNYGYTF.

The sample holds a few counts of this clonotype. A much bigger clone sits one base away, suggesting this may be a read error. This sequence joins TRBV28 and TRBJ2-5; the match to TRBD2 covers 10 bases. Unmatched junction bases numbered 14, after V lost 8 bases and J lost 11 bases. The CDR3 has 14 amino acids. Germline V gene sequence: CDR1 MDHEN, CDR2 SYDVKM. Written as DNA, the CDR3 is TGTGCCAGCTTCAGCGGGGGGGCTTACAATGAGCAGTACTTC. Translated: CASFSGGAYNEQYF.

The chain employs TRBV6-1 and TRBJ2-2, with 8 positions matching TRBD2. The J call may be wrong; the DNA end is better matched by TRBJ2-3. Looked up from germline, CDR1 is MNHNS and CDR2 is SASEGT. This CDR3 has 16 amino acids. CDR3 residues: CASRGGGGKVSGEQYF. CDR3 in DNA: TGTGCCAGCAGGGGGGGCGGGGGGAAGGTTTCCGGGGAGCAGTATTTT.

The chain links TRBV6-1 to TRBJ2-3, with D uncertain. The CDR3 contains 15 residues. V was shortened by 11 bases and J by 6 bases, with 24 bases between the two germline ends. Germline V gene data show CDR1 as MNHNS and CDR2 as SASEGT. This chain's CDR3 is CARSLQAVSYDTQYF. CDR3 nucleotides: TGTGCCCGGAGTCTCCAGGCTGTGAGCTACGATACGCAGTATTTT.

CDR3 region: CASSEVAGGTTDTQYF. In DNA form, the CDR3 reads TGTGCCAGCAGTGAAGTAGCGGGAGGGACCACAGATACGCAGTATTTT. The chain recombines TRBV6-1 with TRBJ2-3; 11 positions agree with TRBD2. CDR3 length: 16 amino acids. The V segment lost 1 base and the J segment 2 bases; nucleotides outside the gene matches: 2. CDR1 and CDR2 (germline): MNHNS, SASEGT.

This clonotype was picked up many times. CDR3 nucleotides: TGTGCCAGCAGCTTAGATACTAGCGGGGTTCACTACGAGCAGTACTTC. It codes for CASSLDTSGVHYEQYF. The chain employs TRBV7-6 and TRBJ2-7, with TRBD2 identical over 10 bases. CDR3 length: 16 amino acids. Unmatched junction bases numbered 6, after V lost 1 base and J lost 3 bases. The germline CDR1 and CDR2 sequences are SGHVS and FNYEAQ.

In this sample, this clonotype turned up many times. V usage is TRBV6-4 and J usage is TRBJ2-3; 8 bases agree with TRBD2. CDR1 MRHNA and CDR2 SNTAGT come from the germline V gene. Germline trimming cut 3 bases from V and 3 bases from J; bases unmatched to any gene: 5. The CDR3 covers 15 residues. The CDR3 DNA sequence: TGTGCCAGCAGTGAACGGGGGGGCTTAACAGATACGCAGTATTTT. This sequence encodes CASSERGGLTDTQYF.

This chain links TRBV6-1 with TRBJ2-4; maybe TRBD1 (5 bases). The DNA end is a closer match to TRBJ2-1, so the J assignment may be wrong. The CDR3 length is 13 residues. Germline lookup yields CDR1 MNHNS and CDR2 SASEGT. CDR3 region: CASSTVVKNVQFF. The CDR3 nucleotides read TGTGCCAGCTCGACAGTAGTGAAAAATGTTCAGTTCTTC.

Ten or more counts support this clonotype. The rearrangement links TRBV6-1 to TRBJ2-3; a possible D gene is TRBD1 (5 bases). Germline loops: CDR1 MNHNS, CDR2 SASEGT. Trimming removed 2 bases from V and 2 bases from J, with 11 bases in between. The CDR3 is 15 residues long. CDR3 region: CASSERSGLTDTQYF. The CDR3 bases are TGTGCCAGCAGTGAAAGATCAGGGCTCACAGATACGCAGTATTTT.

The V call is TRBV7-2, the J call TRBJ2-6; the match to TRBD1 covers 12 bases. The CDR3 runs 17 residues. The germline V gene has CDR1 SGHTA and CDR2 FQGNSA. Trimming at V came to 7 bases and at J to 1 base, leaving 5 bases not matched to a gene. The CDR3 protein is CASIPGQGASGANVLTF. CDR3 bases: TGTGCCAGCATCCCGGGACAGGGGGCTTCTGGGGCCAACGTCCTGACTTTC.

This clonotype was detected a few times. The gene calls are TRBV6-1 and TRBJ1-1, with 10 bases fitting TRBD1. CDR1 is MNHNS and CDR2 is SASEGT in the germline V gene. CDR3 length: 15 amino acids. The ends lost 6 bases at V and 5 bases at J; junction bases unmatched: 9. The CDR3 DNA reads TGTGCCAGCAGCGAACGACAGGGGGCGCCTACTGAAGCTTTCTTT. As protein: CASSERQGAPTEAFF.